Each of the 14 T cell receptor beta chains below was sequenced from the same sample in a study of OX40 agonist ivuxolimab in advanced cancers. The assay was immunoSEQ multiplex PCR, and TCRdb's table has in-frame clones only and misses some. The table records some 41,000 clones, around nine tenths of them present only once. The material was CD4+ or CD8+ T cells sorted from blood, obtained in a trial of the OX40 agonist ivuxolimab. The receptors here all came from an adult with an advanced solid tumor such as melanoma, head and neck, liver or kidney cancer.

The gene calls are TRBV28 and TRBJ2-7; 7 nucleotides line up with TRBD2. This CDR3 contains 15 residues. Germline V gives CDR1 MDHEN, CDR2 SYDVKM. The V gene end was trimmed by 1 base and the J gene end by 2 bases; junction bases not matched to a gene: 5. CDR3 bases: TGTGCCAGCAGTTTATATCAAGCGGGACCCTACGAGCAGTACTTC. Translation: CASSLYQAGPYEQYF. Drawing the rest from reference TRBV28 and TRBJ2-7, the complete variable domain is DVKVTQSSRYLVKRTGEKVFLECVQDMDHENMFWYRQDPGLGLRLIYFSYDVKMKEKGDIPEGYSVSREKKERFSLILESASTNQTSMYLCASSLYQAGPYEQYFGPGTRLTVT.

J is TRBJ2-4 and V is TRBV5-1; D unclear. V lost 4 bases and J 0 bases, leaving 14 bases between the germline ends. The CDR3 length is 16 residues. The germline gives CDR1 SGHRS, CDR2 YFSETQ. CDR3 nucleotides: TGCGCCAGCAGCCCAGGTGATATCTTAGCCAAAAACATTCAGTACTTC. Protein: CASSPGDILAKNIQYF.

The rearrangement uses TRBV7-9 and TRBJ2-1; D is undetermined. V gave up 0 bases and J gave up 2 bases, with 11 bases separating them. The CDR3 totals 16 residues. Per germline, CDR1 SEHNR and CDR2 FQNEAQ (reference sequence). The CDR3 sequence: CASSLAQSSPYNEQFF. CDR3 nucleotides: TGTGCCAGCAGCTTAGCGCAAAGTAGTCCCTACAATGAGCAGTTCTTC.

V and J are TRBV5-6 and TRBJ2-7; no clear D. The germline V gene has CDR1 SGHDT and CDR2 YYEEEE. The CDR3 is made up of 15 amino acids. Trimming removed 4 bases from V and 5 bases from J, with 19 bases in between. The CDR3 sequence: CASSPPGVGVDEQYF. The CDR3 DNA reads as TGTGCCAGCAGCCCCCCTGGAGTTGGGGTCGACGAGCAGTACTTC.

This chain links TRBV28 with TRBJ1-1, with D possibly TRBD1 on 6 matching bases. V gave up 2 bases and J gave up 4 bases, with 11 bases separating them. The CDR3 consists of 14 residues. Germline-derived CDR1 and CDR2 are MDHEN and SYDVKM. The CDR3 reads CASSLGGGRTEAFF. CDR3 sequence (DNA): TGTGCCAGCAGTTTAGGTGGGGGGCGCACTGAAGCTTTCTTT.

The rearrangement joins TRBV19 to TRBJ2-1, with a possible D match to TRBD2 (5 bases). Deletions cut 1 base from V and 3 bases from J, with 10 bases between. The CDR3 has 15 residues. Looked up from germline, CDR1 is LNHDA and CDR2 is SQIVND (reference sequence). This chain's CDR3 is CASSIGTLIYNEQFF. DNA of the CDR3: TGTGCCAGTAGTATAGGGACTCTTATCTACAATGAGCAGTTCTTC.

This clone was seen just once. The chain links TRBV7-3 to TRBJ2-1; D remains unclear. CDR1 SGHTA and CDR2 FQGTGA come from the germline V gene. The CDR3 sequence is 18 residues long. With 5 bases removed from V and 0 bases from J, the gap between germline ends came to 20 bases. The CDR3 sequence: CASSATNHRWSSYNEQFF. CDR3 in DNA: TGTGCCAGCAGCGCCACCAACCACCGGTGGAGCTCCTACAATGAGCAGTTCTTC.

V is TRBV30 and J is TRBJ2-6; no firm D call. The V gene's germline CDR1 is GTSNPN and CDR2 SVGIG (reference sequence). The CDR3 length is 15 residues. Between the trimmed V and J ends, which lost 2 bases and 0 bases, there was a span of 8 bases. The CDR3 DNA is TGTGCCTGGAGTCTAGGAGTCTCTGGGGCCAACGTCCTGACTTTC. This gives the protein CAWSLGVSGANVLTF.

The chain joins TRBV5-5 to TRBJ2-1, with D perhaps TRBD2 (6 bases). V was shortened by 0 bases and J by 5 bases, with 6 bases between the two germline ends. The germline gives CDR1 SGHKS, CDR2 YYEKEE (reference sequence). The CDR3 totals 13 residues. The CDR3 sequence: CASSLGRDNEQFF. Here the CDR3 DNA reads TGTGCCAGCAGCTTGGGGAGGGACAATGAGCAGTTCTTC.

The chain has TRBV19 and TRBJ2-3; 8 bases are a match to TRBD2. Germline V gives CDR1 LNHDA, CDR2 SQIVND (reference sequence). V lost 6 bases and J lost 0; bases outside the gene matches: 8. The CDR3 totals 16 residues. CDR3 sequence reads: CASRGSASGSTDTQYF. CDR3 bases: TGTGCCAGTAGGGGTTCGGCTAGCGGGAGCACAGATACGCAGTATTTT.

This clone appeared once. The chain is built from TRBV9 and TRBJ1-2; weak D call: TRBD1 (5 bases). Germline loops: CDR1 SGDLS, CDR2 YYNGEE. The V end was cut by 4 bases, the J end by 4 bases, with 11 bases between. This CDR3 is built from 13 residues. Written as DNA, the CDR3 is TGTGCCAGCAGCCCGTCAGGGTTCTATGGCTACACCTTC. Translation: CASSPSGFYGYTF.

A note on this clone: Mismatch with germline at one junction end may stem from a read error. The rearrangement joins TRBV6-1 to TRBJ1-2, with D perhaps matching TRBD1 (5 bases). The CDR3 is made up of 17 amino acids. Germline V CDR1 and CDR2: MNHNS, SASEGT. CDR3: CAISESNSGSANYGYTF. The CDR3 DNA follows: TGTGCCATCAGTGAGTCGAATTCAGGGTCCGCTAACTATGGCTACACCTTC.

The V call is TRBV5-6, the J call TRBJ2-1, with 11 bases matching TRBD1. J gave up 3 bases and V 4 bases, and 3 bases lay outside the gene matches. CDR1 and CDR2 from the germline V gene are SGHDT and YYEEEE. There are 15 residues in the CDR3. CDR3 residues: CASSAGTGGYNEQFF. The CDR3 DNA reads TGTGCCAGCAGCGCCGGGACAGGGGGCTACAATGAGCAGTTCTTC.

This clone was observed a single time. The chain employs TRBV28 and TRBJ2-7; 9 nucleotides align to TRBD1. Germline CDR1 and CDR2: MDHEN and SYDVKM. This CDR3 contains 14 residues. Losses at the gene ends were 5 bases for V and 4 bases for J; bases not matched to a gene: 6. The CDR3 DNA reads TGTGCCAGCAGTCCGGGACAGGGTAATTACGAGCAGTACTTC. Protein sequence: CASSPGQGNYEQYF.